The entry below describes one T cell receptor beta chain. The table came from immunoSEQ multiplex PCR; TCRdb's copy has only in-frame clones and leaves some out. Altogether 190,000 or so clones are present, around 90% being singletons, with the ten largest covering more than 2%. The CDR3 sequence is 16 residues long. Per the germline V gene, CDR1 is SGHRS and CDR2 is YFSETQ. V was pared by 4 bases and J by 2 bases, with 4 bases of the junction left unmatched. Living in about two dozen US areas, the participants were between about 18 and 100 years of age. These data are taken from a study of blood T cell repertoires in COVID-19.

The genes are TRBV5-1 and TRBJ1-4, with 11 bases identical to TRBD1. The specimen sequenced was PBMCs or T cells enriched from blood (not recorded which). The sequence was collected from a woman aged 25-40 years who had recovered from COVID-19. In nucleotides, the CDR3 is TGCGCCAGCAGCAGAGGGACAGGGGGGACTAATGAAAAACTGTTTTTT. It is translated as CASSRGTGGTNEKLFF. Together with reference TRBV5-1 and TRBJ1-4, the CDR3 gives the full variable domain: KAGVTQTPRYLIKTRGQQVTLSCSPISGHRSVSWYQQTPGQGLQFLFEYFSETQRNKGNFPGRFSGRQFSNSRSEMNVSTLELGDSALYLCASSRGTGGTNEKLFFGSGTQLSVL.